A selection of T cell receptor beta chains follows, all from one sample in a study of blood T cell repertoires in COVID-19. Assay: immunoSEQ multiplex PCR; the TCRdb copy retains only in-frame clones and omits some. The sample lists more than 300,000 clones; 88% were seen once. Input material: PBMCs or T cells enriched from blood (not recorded which). These receptors were obtained from a woman between 18 and 29 years old who had recovered from COVID-19. The CDR3 runs from the conserved cysteine through the conserved F or W. The D gene is left open where the match is weak. Clone size is given for some rows only: seen once, a few or many times, or a class if the clone is expanded.

>TRBV5-1|16|TRBJ1-1|-|-
CASSRSGRQGNTEAFF
TGCGCCAGCAGCCGATCGGGTAGGCAGGGGAACACTGAAGCTTTCTTT
>TRBV2|16|TRBJ2-3|-|TRBD2
CASRDDGGAFADTQYF
TGTGCCAGCAGAGATGACGGGGGGGCCTTCGCAGATACGCAGTATTTT
>TRBV15|16|TRBJ1-4|-|TRBD1
CATSRSTGVLNEKLFF
TGTGCCACCAGCAGGTCGACAGGGGTCCTTAATGAAAAACTGTTTTTT
>TRBV5-4|15|TRBJ2-5|-|-
CASSLRQGGQETQYF
TGTGCCAGCAGCTTGAGGCAGGGTGGCCAAGAGACCCAGTACTTC
>TRBV30|13|TRBJ2-3|-|-
CAGTKGMGNTQYF
TGTGCCGGTACTAAGGGGATGGGGAATACGCAGTATTTT
>TRBV28|14|TRBJ1-5|few|-
CASSSVGGTQPQHF
TGTGCCAGCAGTTCGGTTGGGGGGACCCAGCCCCAGCATTTT
>TRBV5-1|13|TRBJ1-2|-|TRBD1
CASSPGTGYGYTF
TGCGCCAGCAGCCCCGGGACAGGGTATGGCTACACCTTC
>TRBV25-1|17|TRBJ2-2|-|-
CASSPGGLLLGTGELFF
TGTGCCAGCAGCCCCGGGGGACTCTTGTTGGGAACCGGGGAGCTGTTTTTT
>TRBV5-1|13|TRBJ1-1|-|-
CASSFTENTEAFF
TGCGCCAGCAGCTTTACAGAGAACACTGAAGCTTTCTTT
>TRBV4-2|17|TRBJ2-5|-|-
CASSQAGAGRSQETQYF
TGTGCCAGCAGCCAAGCCGGGGCGGGGCGATCCCAAGAGACCCAGTACTTC
>TRBV16|16|TRBJ1-3|-|TRBD1
CASSHEGATSGNTIYF
TGTGCCAGCAGCCACGAGGGGGCTACGTCTGGAAACACCATATATTTT
>TRBV11-2|13|TRBJ2-1|-|TRBD2
CASSGTSYNEQFF
TGTGCCAGCAGCGGGACTAGCTACAATGAGCAGTTCTTC
>TRBV11-2|16|TRBJ2-3|once|-
CASSFMRRAGTDTQYF
TGTGCCAGCAGCTTCATGCGGCGGGCAGGCACAGATACGCAGTATTTT
>TRBV9|15|TRBJ2-2|-|-
CASSVVDRRTGELFF
TGTGCCAGCAGCGTAGTTGACAGGAGAACCGGGGAGCTGTTTTTT
>TRBV5-1|16|TRBJ2-1|-|-
CASSFSTLSSYNEQFF
TGCGCCAGCAGCTTTTCCACACTAAGCTCCTACAATGAGCAGTTCTTC
>TRBV30|14|TRBJ1-4|-|-
CAWSSRRRGEKLFF
TGTGCCTGGAGTAGTCGGCGTCGAGGGGAAAAACTGTTTTTT
>TRBV27|14|TRBJ1-2|-|-
CASSFTRGTYGYTF
TGTGCCAGCAGCTTCACCAGGGGCACCTATGGCTACACCTTC
>TRBV15|14|TRBJ1-5|-|-
CATSRDREGQPQHF
TGTGCCACCAGCAGAGATCGAGAGGGTCAGCCCCAGCATTTT
>TRBV28|16|TRBJ2-2|-|TRBD1
CASSLQGAGNTGELFF
TGTGCCAGCAGCTTACAGGGGGCAGGGAACACCGGGGAGCTGTTTTTT